This T cell receptor beta chain is from a study of cytomegalovirus exposure and HLA in healthy donors. Study findings and constraints: Most likely, a cluster of highly shared sequence variants arose as a sequencing artifact. Associated with HLA alleles at 0.05 false discovery rate in a later analysis were around 15,000 TCR beta sequences. Reportedly, a later analysis found an Asian-associated ancestry cluster had fewer N-insertions than the approximately 640-donor mean.

Of note for this clone: The antigen is undetermined.

CDR1 and CDR2 (germline): MNHEY, SVGAGI. Trimming shortened V by 8 bases and J by 1 base, and 8 bases separated the two germline ends. This CDR3 has 12 residues. Use of 60 Vbeta and 13 Jbeta primers characterized the PCR. This table comes from immunoSEQ multiplex PCR, and its TCRdb copy is limited to in-frame clones, with some not included. The sample features roughly 120,000 clones, with around 3.5% in its top ten. What was sequenced was PBMCs. The sequence came from a man younger than 40 in good health and CMV-seronegative. V gene TRBV6-5 combines with J gene TRBJ1-2; D unresolved. DNA for the CDR3: TGTGCCAGCGCCCCGAGTAACTATGGCTACACCTTC. This codes for CASAPSNYGYTF.